This is a list of T cell receptor beta chains from one sample in a study of CD4 T cells in relation to SARS-CoV-2 and coronaviruses. TCRdb's table, derived via immunoSEQ multiplex PCR, lists solely in-frame clones and lacks some. The data contain about 37,000 clones, roughly 85% of them singletons. Sequenced material: memory CD4+ T cells from PBMCs. The receptors originated from an adult with COVID-19. Both conserved end residues are part of each CDR3. D genes are given only for firm matches. The listing skips clone size in some rows; elsewhere it reads once, few, many or a size class.

J: TRBJ2-3; size: -; V: TRBV14; D: -; CDR3: CASSPGNTDTQYF; DNA: TGTGCCAGCAGCCCCGGGAACACAGATACGCAGTATTTT
J: TRBJ2-7; size: -; V: TRBV4-2; D: TRBD2; CDR3: CASSQGTSATYEQYF; DNA: TGTGCCAGCAGCCAGGGGACTAGCGCAACCTACGAGCAGTACTTC
J: TRBJ2-3; size: -; V: TRBV3-1/TRBV3-2; D: -; CDR3: CASSQWAGDLLSTDTQYF; DNA: TGTGCCAGCAGCCAATGGGCCGGCGACCTCCTTAGCACAGATACGCAGTATTTT
J: TRBJ1-1; size: -; V: TRBV28; D: -; CDR3: CASTSAGGTEAFF; DNA: TGTGCCAGCACCTCAGCCGGGGGCACTGAAGCTTTCTTT
J: TRBJ2-7; size: -; V: TRBV11-3; D: -; CDR3: CASSLGESSYEQYF; DNA: TGTGCCAGCAGCTTAGGGGAGAGCTCCTACGAGCAGTACTTC
J: TRBJ1-2; size: -; V: TRBV12-2; D: -; CDR3: CASRLRSFEGLAYGYTF; DNA: TGTGCAAGTCGCTTGCGAAGTTTTGAGGGGTTGGCCTATGGCTACACCTTC
J: TRBJ2-7; size: few; V: TRBV14; D: TRBD1; CDR3: CASSPLTETGVVYF; DNA: TGTGCCAGCAGCCCGCTGACCGAGACAGGGGTTGTGTACTTC
J: TRBJ2-7; size: -; V: TRBV6-5; D: -; CDR3: CASKPPGPVLNF; DNA: TGTGCCAGCAAACCCCCGGGACCCGTCTTAAATTTC
J: TRBJ2-3; size: -; V: TRBV7-8; D: -; CDR3: CASSLDSPLDTQYF; DNA: TGTGCCAGCAGCTTAGATTCCCCCCTAGATACGCAGTATTTT
J: TRBJ1-1; size: -; V: TRBV29-1; D: TRBD1; CDR3: CSGGQLNTEAFF; DNA: TGCAGCGGGGGACAGTTGAACACTGAAGCTTTCTTT
J: TRBJ1-4; size: once; V: TRBV10-3; D: -; CDR3: CAISVQGNKLFF; DNA: TGTGCCATCAGTGTTCAGGGGAACAAACTGTTTTTT
J: TRBJ1-5; size: once; V: TRBV18; D: -; CDR3: CASSPYPNQPQHF; DNA: TGTGCCAGCTCACCATACCCCAACCAGCCCCAGCATTTT
J: TRBJ2-1; size: medium-sized; V: TRBV20-1; D: TRBD2; CDR3: CSASGSLAGEVEQFF; DNA: TGCAGTGCTAGTGGATCCCTAGCGGGAGAGGTTGAGCAGTTCTTC
J: TRBJ2-5; size: -; V: TRBV2; D: -; CDR3: CASSDGGRGETQYF; DNA: TGTGCCAGCAGTGATGGTGGGCGGGGAGAGACCCAGTACTTC
J: TRBJ1-2; size: -; V: TRBV29-1; D: -; CDR3: CSVSLAGDPNYGYTF; DNA: TGCAGCGTTAGTTTGGCAGGAGACCCTAACTATGGCTACACCTTC
J: TRBJ2-2; size: -; V: TRBV5-1; D: TRBD2; CDR3: CASSRTSGIDGELFF; DNA: TGCGCCAGCAGCAGGACTAGCGGGATTGACGGGGAGCTGTTTTTT
J: TRBJ2-7; size: -; V: TRBV4-2; D: -; CDR3: CASSQEGGRTYEQYF; DNA: TGTGCCAGCAGCCAAGAAGGAGGGAGGACCTACGAGCAGTACTTC
J: TRBJ1-2; size: -; V: TRBV6-2/TRBV6-3; D: -; CDR3: CASSSTRRANYGYTF; DNA: TGTGCCAGCAGTTCTACACGGAGAGCTAACTATGGCTACACCTTC
J: TRBJ2-1; size: few; V: TRBV4-1; D: -; CDR3: CASSQDQGFEQFF; DNA: TGCGCCAGCAGCCAAGATCAGGGATTTGAGCAGTTCTTC
J: TRBJ1-2; size: -; V: TRBV10-3; D: TRBD1; CDR3: CAISVETGGFNYGYTF; DNA: TGTGCCATCAGTGTGGAGACAGGGGGCTTTAACTATGGCTACACCTTC
J: TRBJ2-7; size: -; V: TRBV28; D: TRBD1; CDR3: CASRRSNRGLYEQYF; DNA: TGTGCCAGCAGACGATCTAACAGGGGGCTGTACGAGCAGTACTTC
J: TRBJ2-3; size: -; V: TRBV5-1; D: -; CDR3: CASSLGGQTDTQYF; DNA: TGCGCCAGCAGCTTGGGAGGACAGACAGATACGCAGTATTTT
J: TRBJ2-1; size: -; V: TRBV20-1; D: -; CDR3: CSASVRLQYEQFF; DNA: TGCAGTGCTAGTGTGCGACTCCAATATGAGCAGTTCTTC
J: TRBJ1-5; size: -; V: TRBV19; D: -; CDR3: CASHDPDRRQPQHF; DNA: TGTGCCAGCCACGACCCGGACAGACGGCAGCCCCAGCATTTT
J: TRBJ1-1; size: few; V: TRBV6-5; D: TRBD1; CDR3: CASSYYRTGLGTEAFF; DNA: TGTGCCAGCAGTTACTACCGGACAGGGCTAGGAACTGAAGCTTTCTTT
J: TRBJ2-1; size: -; V: TRBV11-2; D: TRBD2; CDR3: CASSLGQLGLAGNEQFF; DNA: TGTGCCAGCAGCTTAGGACAGCTCGGACTAGCAGGCAATGAGCAGTTCTTC
J: TRBJ2-3; size: -; V: TRBV3-1/TRBV3-2; D: -; CDR3: CASSQGELARTDTQYF; DNA: TGTGCCAGCAGCCAAGGTGAGCTAGCGAGAACAGATACGCAGTATTTT
J: TRBJ2-1; size: -; V: TRBV5-1; D: TRBD2; CDR3: CASSLESGGRANEQFF; DNA: TGCGCCAGCAGCTTGGAGTCGGGCGGGAGGGCGAATGAGCAGTTCTTC
J: TRBJ2-1; size: -; V: TRBV9; D: TRBD2; CDR3: CASSARLALNNEQFF; DNA: TGTGCCAGCAGCGCCCGACTAGCGTTGAACAATGAGCAGTTCTTC
J: TRBJ2-1; size: -; V: TRBV24-1; D: TRBD1; CDR3: CATRPDRGNYNEQFF; DNA: TGTGCCACCAGACCGGACAGGGGAAACTACAATGAGCAGTTCTTC
J: TRBJ2-5; size: -; V: TRBV10-3; D: -; CDR3: CAIMGNRGAGETQYF; DNA: TGTGCCATCATGGGCAACCGGGGGGCGGGTGAGACCCAGTACTTC
J: TRBJ2-1; size: once; V: TRBV19; D: TRBD2; CDR3: CASSIGLVVKNEQFF; DNA: TGTGCCAGTAGTATCGGACTAGTGGTGAAAAATGAGCAGTTCTTC
J: TRBJ2-5; size: -; V: TRBV14; D: -; CDR3: CASSQGEGMMYQETQYF; DNA: TGTGCCAGCAGCCAAGGGGAAGGAATGATGTACCAAGAGACCCAGTACTTC
J: TRBJ2-7; size: -; V: TRBV4-1; D: TRBD1; CDR3: CASSRGTGAYEQYF; DNA: TGCGCCAGCAGCCGCGGGACAGGGGCTTACGAGCAGTACTTC
J: TRBJ1-2; size: once; V: TRBV24-1; D: -; CDR3: CATSDYRTNYGYTF; DNA: TGTGCCACCAGTGATTACAGGACTAACTATGGCTACACCTTC
J: TRBJ1-2; size: -; V: TRBV6-2/TRBV6-3; D: -; CDR3: CASSYFGRGYTF; DNA: TGTGCCAGCAGTTACTTCGGACGCGGCTACACCTTC
J: TRBJ2-2; size: -; V: TRBV2; D: TRBD1; CDR3: CASTMTGGVLTGELFF; DNA: TGTGCCAGCACCATGACAGGGGGCGTTCTCACCGGGGAGCTGTTTTTT
J: TRBJ2-3; size: once; V: TRBV28; D: TRBD2; CDR3: CASSLPGLLTDTQYF; DNA: TGTGCCAGCAGTTTACCGGGACTATTAACAGATACGCAGTATTTT
J: TRBJ1-2; size: -; V: TRBV28; D: -; CDR3: CAGSAGGSMAANYGYTF; DNA: TGTGCCGGCTCGGCGGGGGGCTCTATGGCGGCTAACTATGGCTACACCTTC
J: TRBJ2-1; size: -; V: TRBV4-2; D: -; CDR3: CASSQEATSGSYNEQFF; DNA: TGTGCCAGCAGCCAAGAGGCGACATCCGGGTCCTACAATGAGCAGTTCTTC
J: TRBJ2-7; size: -; V: TRBV6-1; D: TRBD1; CDR3: CASSESLTGGFYEQYF; DNA: TGTGCCAGCAGTGAGTCCCTGACAGGGGGGTTCTACGAGCAGTACTTC
J: TRBJ2-7; size: -; V: TRBV28; D: TRBD1; CDR3: CASSLATDRDSYEQYF; DNA: TGTGCCAGCAGTTTAGCCACCGACAGGGATTCCTACGAGCAGTACTTC
J: TRBJ2-3; size: -; V: TRBV7-2; D: -; CDR3: CASSPSRYSTDTQYF; DNA: TGTGCCAGCAGCCCCAGTCGATATAGCACAGATACGCAGTATTTT
J: TRBJ2-7; size: -; V: TRBV28; D: -; CDR3: CASSLQGSNYEQYF; DNA: TGTGCCAGCAGTCTACAGGGTTCCAACTACGAGCAGTACTTC
J: TRBJ2-7; size: -; V: TRBV6-5; D: -; CDR3: CASSQMKTVTVEQYF; DNA: TGTGCCAGCAGTCAGATGAAGACCGTGACAGTTGAGCAGTACTTC
J: TRBJ1-4; size: -; V: TRBV18; D: -; CDR3: CASSPDLQVPNEKLFF; DNA: TGTGCCAGCTCGCCCGATCTTCAGGTGCCTAATGAAAAACTGTTTTTT
J: TRBJ2-5; size: -; V: TRBV18; D: -; CDR3: CASSPPNSLGSETQYF; DNA: TGTGCCAGCTCACCACCGAACAGCCTGGGGTCAGAGACCCAGTACTTC
J: TRBJ2-5; size: few; V: TRBV5-4; D: TRBD1; CDR3: CASSLDRGQIETQYF; DNA: TGTGCCAGCAGCTTGGACAGGGGGCAAATAGAGACCCAGTACTTC
J: TRBJ1-1; size: -; V: TRBV7-9; D: -; CDR3: CASSPGWRGTEAFF; DNA: TGTGCCAGCAGCCCCGGGTGGCGAGGGACTGAAGCTTTCTTT
J: TRBJ1-1; size: -; V: TRBV19; D: -; CDR3: CASSIGGRDTEAFF; DNA: TGTGCCAGTAGTATAGGTGGTAGGGACACTGAAGCTTTCTTT